This T cell receptor beta chain was sequenced during a study of human T cells and chemical hapten exposure. This CDR3 is built from 18 residues. Germline loops: CDR1 SGHRS, CDR2 YFSETQ. Losses at the gene ends were 0 bases for V and 0 bases for J; bases not matched to a gene: 6. The time point: pre-sensitization, week 0. Treatment: therapeutic diphenylcyclopropenone sensitization with weekly scalp DPC. This clonotype occurred many times. MiXCR, run by TCRdb on the RACE reads, gives a single entry per CDR3 protein. The sample shows 80,000 to 100,000 distinct CDR3 sequences, 10% to 11% of them seen only once.

The genes are TRBV5-1 and TRBJ2-6, with 7 bases lining up with TRBD1. This TCR derives from a woman aged 55-69 years with alopecia areata. Some clones in this sample may be carry-over from other donors' samples. Sequenced material: whole blood, taken in connection with sensitization to the hapten diphenylcyclopropenone (DPC). CDR3: CASSLVGQASSGANVLTF. The CDR3 nucleotides are TGCGCCAGCAGCTTGGTAGGACAGGCCAGCTCTGGGGCCAACGTCCTGACTTTC.